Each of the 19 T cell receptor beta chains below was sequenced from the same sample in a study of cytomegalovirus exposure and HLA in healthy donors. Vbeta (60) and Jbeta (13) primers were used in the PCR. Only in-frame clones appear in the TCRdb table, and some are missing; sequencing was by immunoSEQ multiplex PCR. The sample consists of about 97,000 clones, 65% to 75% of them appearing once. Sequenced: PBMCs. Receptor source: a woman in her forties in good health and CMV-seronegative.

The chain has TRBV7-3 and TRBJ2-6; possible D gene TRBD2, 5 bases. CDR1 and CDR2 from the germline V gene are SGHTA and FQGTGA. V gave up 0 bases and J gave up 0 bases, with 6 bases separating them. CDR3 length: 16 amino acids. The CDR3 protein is CASSLTRVSGANVLTF. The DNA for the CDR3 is TGTGCCAGCAGCTTAACGCGGGTCTCTGGGGCCAACGTCCTGACTTTC.

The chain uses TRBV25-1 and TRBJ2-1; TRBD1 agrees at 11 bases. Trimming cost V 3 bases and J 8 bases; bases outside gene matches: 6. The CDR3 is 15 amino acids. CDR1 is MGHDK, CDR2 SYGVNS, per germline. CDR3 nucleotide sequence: TGTGCCAGCAGTGACGGACAGGGGGCGATCGATGAGCAGTTCTTC. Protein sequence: CASSDGQGAIDEQFF.

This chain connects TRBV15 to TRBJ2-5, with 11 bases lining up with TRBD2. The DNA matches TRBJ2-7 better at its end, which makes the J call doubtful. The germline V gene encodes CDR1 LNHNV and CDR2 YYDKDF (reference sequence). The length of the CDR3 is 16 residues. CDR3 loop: CATSRRIAGGPYEQYF. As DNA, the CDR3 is TGTGCCACCAGCAGGAGGATAGCGGGGGGGCCCTACGAGCAGTACTTC.

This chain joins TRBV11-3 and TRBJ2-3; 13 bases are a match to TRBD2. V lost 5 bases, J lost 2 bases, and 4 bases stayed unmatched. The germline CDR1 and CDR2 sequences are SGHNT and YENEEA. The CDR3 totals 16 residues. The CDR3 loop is CASSAGLAGYTDTQYF. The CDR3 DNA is TGTGCCAGCAGCGCGGGACTAGCGGGATACACAGATACGCAGTATTTT.

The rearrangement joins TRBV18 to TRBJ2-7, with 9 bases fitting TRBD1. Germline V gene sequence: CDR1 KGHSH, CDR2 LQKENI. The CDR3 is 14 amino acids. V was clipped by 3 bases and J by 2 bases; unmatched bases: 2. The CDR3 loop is CASSPGTGPYEQYF. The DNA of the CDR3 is TGTGCCAGCTCACCCGGGACAGGGCCCTACGAGCAGTACTTC.

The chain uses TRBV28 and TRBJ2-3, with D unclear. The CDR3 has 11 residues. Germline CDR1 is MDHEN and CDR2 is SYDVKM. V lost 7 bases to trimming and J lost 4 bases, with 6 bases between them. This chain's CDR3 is CASTTADTQYF. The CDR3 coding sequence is TGTGCCAGCACAACGGCAGATACGCAGTATTTT.

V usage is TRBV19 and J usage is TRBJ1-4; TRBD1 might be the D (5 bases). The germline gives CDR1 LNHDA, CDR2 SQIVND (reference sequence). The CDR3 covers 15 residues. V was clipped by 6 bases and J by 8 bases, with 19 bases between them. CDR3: CASRSISGLNEKLFF. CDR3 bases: TGTGCCAGTAGGTCGATTTCAGGGCTAAACGAAAAACTGTTTTTT.

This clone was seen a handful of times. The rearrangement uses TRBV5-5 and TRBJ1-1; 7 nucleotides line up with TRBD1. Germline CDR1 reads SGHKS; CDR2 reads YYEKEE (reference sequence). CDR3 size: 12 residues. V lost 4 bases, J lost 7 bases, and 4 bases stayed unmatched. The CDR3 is CASSPTGREAFF. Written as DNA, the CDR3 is TGTGCCAGCAGCCCGACAGGGCGTGAAGCTTTCTTT.

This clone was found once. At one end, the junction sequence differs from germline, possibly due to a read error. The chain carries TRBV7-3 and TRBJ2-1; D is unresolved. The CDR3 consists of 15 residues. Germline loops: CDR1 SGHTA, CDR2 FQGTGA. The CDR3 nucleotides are TGTGCCAGCAGCCCCGTTGGAAGCTCCTACAGTGAGCAGTTCTTC. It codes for CASSPVGSSYSEQFF.

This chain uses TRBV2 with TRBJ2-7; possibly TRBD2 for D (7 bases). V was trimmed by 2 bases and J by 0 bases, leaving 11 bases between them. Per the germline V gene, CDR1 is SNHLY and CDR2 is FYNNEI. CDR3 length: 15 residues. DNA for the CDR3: TGTGCCAGCAGTGAAAAGGGGGGGAGCTCCTACGAGCAGTACTTC. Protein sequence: CASSEKGGSSYEQYF.

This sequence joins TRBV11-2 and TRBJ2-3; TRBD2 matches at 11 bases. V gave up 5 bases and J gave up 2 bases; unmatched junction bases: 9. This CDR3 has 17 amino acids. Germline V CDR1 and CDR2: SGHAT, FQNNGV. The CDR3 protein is CASSTLLSGRDTDTQYF. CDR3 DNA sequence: TGTGCCAGCAGCACCCTTCTTAGCGGGAGGGACACAGATACGCAGTATTTT. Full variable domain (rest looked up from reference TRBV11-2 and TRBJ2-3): EAGVAQSPRYKIIEKRQSVAFWCNPISGHATLYWYQQILGQGPKLLIQFQNNGVVDDSQLPKDRFSAERLKGVDSTLKIQPAKLEDSAVYLCASSTLLSGRDTDTQYFGPGTRLTVL.

CDR3 protein: CASSQGTGPVSYTDTQYF. The CDR3 DNA reads as TGCGCCAGCAGCCAAGGGACAGGCCCTGTGTCCTACACAGATACGCAGTATTTT. The rearrangement uses TRBV4-3 and TRBJ2-3; 7 bases align to TRBD1. The CDR3 extends over 18 amino acids. Losses at the gene ends were 1 base for V and 2 bases for J; bases not matched to a gene: 12. Germline lookup yields CDR1 LGHNA and CDR2 YSLEER.

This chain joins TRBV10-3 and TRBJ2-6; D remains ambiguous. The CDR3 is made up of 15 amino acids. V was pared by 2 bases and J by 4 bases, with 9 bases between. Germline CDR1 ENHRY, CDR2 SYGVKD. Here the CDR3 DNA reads TGTGCCATCAGTGAGGTCCCCGCGGGGGCCAACGTCCTGACTTTC. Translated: CAISEVPAGANVLTF.

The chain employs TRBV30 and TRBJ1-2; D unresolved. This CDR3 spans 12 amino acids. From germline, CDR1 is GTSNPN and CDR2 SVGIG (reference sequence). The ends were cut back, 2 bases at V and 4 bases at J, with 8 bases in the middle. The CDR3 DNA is TGTGCCTGGAGTCTTGGCCCCTATGGCTACACCTTC. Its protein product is CAWSLGPYGYTF.

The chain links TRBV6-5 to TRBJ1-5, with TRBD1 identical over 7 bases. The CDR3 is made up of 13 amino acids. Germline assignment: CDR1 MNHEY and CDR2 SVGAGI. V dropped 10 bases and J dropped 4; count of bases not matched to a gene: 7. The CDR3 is CATQGGRNQPQHF. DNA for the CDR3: TGTGCCACCCAGGGGGGTCGGAATCAGCCCCAGCATTTT.

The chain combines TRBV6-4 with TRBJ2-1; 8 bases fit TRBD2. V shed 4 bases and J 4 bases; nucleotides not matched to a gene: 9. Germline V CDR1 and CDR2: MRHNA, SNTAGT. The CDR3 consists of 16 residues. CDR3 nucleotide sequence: TGTGCCAGCAGTGGATACGGGGGGGCCTGGTACAATGAGCAGTTCTTC. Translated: CASSGYGGAWYNEQFF.

CDR3 protein: CASSLIQPQHF. The CDR3, as DNA: TGCGCCAGCAGCTTAATACAGCCCCAGCATTTT. The rearrangement links TRBV5-1 to TRBJ1-5; D not certain. Germline CDR1 and CDR2: SGHRS and YFSETQ. The CDR3 loop spans 11 amino acids. Trimming took off 2 bases at V and 7 bases at J, with 4 bases between the two ends.

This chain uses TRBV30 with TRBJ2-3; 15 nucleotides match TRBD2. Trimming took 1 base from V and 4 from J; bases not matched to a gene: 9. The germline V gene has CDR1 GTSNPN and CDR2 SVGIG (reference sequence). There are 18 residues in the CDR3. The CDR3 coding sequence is TGTGCCTGGAGTGGGACTAGCGGGGGGGCCGATGGCGCAGATACGCAGTATTTT. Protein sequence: CAWSGTSGGADGADTQYF.

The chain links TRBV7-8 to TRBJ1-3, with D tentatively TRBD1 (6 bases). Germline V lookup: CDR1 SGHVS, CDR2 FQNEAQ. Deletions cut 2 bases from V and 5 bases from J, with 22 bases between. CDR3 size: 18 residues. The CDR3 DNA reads TGTGCCAGCAGCTTAAGACCACAGGGAATCAGTGCTCGAAACACCATATATTTT. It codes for CASSLRPQGISARNTIYF.